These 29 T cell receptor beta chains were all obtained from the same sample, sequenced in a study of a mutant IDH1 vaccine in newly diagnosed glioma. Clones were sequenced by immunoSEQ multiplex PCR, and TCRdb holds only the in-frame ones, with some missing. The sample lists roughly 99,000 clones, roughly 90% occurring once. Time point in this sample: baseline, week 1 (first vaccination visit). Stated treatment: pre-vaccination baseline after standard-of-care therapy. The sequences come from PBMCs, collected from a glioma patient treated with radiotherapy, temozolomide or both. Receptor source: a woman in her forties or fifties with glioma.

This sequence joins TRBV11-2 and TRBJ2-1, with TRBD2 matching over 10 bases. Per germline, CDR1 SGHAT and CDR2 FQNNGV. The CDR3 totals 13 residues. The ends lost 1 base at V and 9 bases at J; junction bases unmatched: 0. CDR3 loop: CASSLGLAGEQFF. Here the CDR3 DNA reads TGTGCCAGCAGCTTAGGACTAGCGGGTGAGCAGTTCTTC.

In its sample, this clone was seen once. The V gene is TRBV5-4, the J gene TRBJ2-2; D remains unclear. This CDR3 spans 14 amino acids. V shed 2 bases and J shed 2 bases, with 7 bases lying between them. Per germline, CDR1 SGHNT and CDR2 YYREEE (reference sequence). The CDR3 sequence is CASSLDPNTGELFF. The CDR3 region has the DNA TGTGCCAGCAGCTTAGACCCTAACACCGGGGAGCTGTTTTTT.

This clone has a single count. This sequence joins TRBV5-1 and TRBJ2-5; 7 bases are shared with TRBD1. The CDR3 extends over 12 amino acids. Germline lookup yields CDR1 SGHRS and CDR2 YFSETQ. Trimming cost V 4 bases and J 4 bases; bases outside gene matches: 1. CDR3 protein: CASSGDRETQYF. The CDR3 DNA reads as TGCGCCAGCAGCGGGGACAGAGAGACCCAGTACTTC.

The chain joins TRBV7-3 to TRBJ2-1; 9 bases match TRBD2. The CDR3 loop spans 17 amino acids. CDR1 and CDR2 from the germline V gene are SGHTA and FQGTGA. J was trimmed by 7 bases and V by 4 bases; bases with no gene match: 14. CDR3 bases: TGTGCCAGCAGCTCGAGCGGGTTCGCGGGAGGGAAGAATGAGCAGTTCTTC. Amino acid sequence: CASSSSGFAGGKNEQFF.

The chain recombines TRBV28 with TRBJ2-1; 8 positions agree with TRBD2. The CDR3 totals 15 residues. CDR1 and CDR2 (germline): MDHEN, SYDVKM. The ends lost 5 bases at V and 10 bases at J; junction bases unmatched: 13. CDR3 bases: TGTGCCAGCAGTCCCAGGGGTAGCGGGAAACGAGAGCAGTTCTTC. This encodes CASSPRGSGKREQFF.

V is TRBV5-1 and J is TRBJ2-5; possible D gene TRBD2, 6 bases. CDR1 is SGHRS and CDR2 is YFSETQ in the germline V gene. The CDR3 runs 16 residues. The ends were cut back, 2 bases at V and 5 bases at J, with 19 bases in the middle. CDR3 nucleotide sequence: TGCGCCAGCAGCTTTTCGCGGGGTCGGGTTGGGGAGACCCAGTACTTC. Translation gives CASSFSRGRVGETQYF.

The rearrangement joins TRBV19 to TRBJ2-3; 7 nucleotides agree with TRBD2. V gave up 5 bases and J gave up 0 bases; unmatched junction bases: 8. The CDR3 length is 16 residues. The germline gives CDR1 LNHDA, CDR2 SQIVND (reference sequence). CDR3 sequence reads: CASSRERGLSTDTQYF. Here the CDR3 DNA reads TGTGCCAGTAGTCGGGAGCGGGGCCTAAGCACAGATACGCAGTATTTT.

The CDR3 bases are TGTGCCAGCAGTGGACATGGCTCCTACAATGAGCAGTTCTTC. It translates to CASSGHGSYNEQFF. The rearrangement uses TRBV6-5 and TRBJ2-1; tentatively, D is TRBD1 (5 bases). Germline lookup yields CDR1 MNHEY and CDR2 SVGAGI. V lost 5 bases, J lost 0 bases, and 8 bases lay in between. The CDR3 consists of 14 residues.

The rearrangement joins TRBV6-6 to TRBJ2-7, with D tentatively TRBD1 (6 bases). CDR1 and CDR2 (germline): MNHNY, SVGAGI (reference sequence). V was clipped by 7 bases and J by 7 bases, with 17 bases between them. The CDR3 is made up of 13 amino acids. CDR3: CASIVTGSREQYF. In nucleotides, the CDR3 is TGTGCCAGCATAGTGACAGGTTCGAGGGAGCAGTACTTC.

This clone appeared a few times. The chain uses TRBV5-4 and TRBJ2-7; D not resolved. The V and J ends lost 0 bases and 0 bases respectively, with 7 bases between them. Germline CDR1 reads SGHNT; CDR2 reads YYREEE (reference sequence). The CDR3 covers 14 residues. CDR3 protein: CASSLGGGSYEQYF. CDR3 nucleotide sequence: TGTGCCAGCAGCTTGGGCGGCGGCTCCTACGAGCAGTACTTC.

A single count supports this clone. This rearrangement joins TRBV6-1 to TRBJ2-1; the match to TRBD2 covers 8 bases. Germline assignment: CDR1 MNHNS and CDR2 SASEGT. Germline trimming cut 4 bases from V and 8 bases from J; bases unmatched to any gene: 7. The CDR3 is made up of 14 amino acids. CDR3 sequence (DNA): TGTGCCAGCAGTGCGGGCGGGAGGTGGTATGAGCAGTTCTTC. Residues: CASSAGGRWYEQFF.

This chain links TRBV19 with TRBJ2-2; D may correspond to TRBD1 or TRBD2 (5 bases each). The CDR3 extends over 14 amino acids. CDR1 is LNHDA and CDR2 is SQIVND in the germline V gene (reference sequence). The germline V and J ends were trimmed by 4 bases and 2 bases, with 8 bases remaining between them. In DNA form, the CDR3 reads TGTGCCAGTAGTAAGGGACCTAACACCGGGGAGCTGTTTTTT. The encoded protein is CASSKGPNTGELFF.

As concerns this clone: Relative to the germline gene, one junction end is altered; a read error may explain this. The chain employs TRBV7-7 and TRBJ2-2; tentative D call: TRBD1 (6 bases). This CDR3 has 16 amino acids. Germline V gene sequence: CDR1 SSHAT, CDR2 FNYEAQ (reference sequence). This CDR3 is CASSLGDIGDTGELFF. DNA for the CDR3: TGTGCTAGCAGCTTAGGGGACATCGGGGACACCGGGGAGCTGTTTTTT.

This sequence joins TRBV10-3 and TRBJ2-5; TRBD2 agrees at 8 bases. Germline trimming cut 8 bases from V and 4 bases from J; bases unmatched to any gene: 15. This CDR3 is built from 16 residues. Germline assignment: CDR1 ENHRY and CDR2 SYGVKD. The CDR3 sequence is CAIRATSGPPGETQYF. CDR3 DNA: TGTGCCATCCGTGCCACTAGCGGACCACCAGGAGAGACCCAGTACTTC.

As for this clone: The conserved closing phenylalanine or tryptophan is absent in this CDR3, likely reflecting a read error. CDR3 loop: CASSPTSRSEQYL. DNA for the CDR3: TGTGCCAGCTCACCGACTAGCAGGTCCGAGCAGTACCTC. The chain combines TRBV18 with TRBJ2-7, with 7 bases that match TRBD2. Losses at the gene ends were 3 bases for V and 6 bases for J; bases not matched to a gene: 5. This CDR3 comprises 13 residues. Germline V gives CDR1 KGHSH, CDR2 LQKENI.

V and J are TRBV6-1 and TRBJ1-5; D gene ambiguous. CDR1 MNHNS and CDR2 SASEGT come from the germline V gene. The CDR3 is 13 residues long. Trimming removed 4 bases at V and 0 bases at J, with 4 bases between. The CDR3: CASSAFSNQPQHF. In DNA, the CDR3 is TGTGCCAGCAGTGCCTTTAGCAATCAGCCCCAGCATTTT.

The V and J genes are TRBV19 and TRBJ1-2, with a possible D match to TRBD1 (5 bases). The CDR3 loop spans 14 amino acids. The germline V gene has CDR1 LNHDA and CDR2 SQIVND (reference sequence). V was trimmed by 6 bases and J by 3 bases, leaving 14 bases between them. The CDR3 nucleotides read TGTGCCAGTAGCCCGGGGGGGACGGACTATGGCTACACCTTC. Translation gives CASSPGGTDYGYTF.

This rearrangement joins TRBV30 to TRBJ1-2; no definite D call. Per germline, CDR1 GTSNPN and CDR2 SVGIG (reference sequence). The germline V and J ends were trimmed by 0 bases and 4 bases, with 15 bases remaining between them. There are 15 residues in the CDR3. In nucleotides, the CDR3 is TGTGCCTGGAGTGTGGCCAGCCTTCGGGGCTATGGCTACACCTTC. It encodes CAWSVASLRGYGYTF.

This chain's CDR3 is CASSFGGPSNQPQHF. The CDR3 coding sequence is TGTGCCAGCAGTTTCGGGGGCCCCAGCAATCAGCCCCAGCATTTT. The chain carries TRBV28 and TRBJ1-5, with D perhaps matching TRBD1 (6 bases). This CDR3 is built from 15 residues. Per the germline V gene, CDR1 is MDHEN and CDR2 is SYDVKM. Between the trimmed V and J ends, which lost 3 bases and 1 base, there was a span of 10 bases.

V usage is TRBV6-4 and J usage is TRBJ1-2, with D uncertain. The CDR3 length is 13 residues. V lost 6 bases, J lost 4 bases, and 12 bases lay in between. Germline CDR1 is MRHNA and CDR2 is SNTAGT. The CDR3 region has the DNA TGTGCCAGCAGCGCTGGGCCCTCCTATGGCTACACCTTC. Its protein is CASSAGPSYGYTF.

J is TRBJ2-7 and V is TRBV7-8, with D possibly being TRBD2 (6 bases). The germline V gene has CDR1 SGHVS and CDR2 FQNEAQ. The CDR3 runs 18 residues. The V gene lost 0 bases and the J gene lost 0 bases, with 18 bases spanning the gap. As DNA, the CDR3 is TGTGCCAGCAGCTTAGCTAGCGCATTGGGGGGAAGCTCCTACGAGCAGTACTTC. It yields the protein CASSLASALGGSSYEQYF.

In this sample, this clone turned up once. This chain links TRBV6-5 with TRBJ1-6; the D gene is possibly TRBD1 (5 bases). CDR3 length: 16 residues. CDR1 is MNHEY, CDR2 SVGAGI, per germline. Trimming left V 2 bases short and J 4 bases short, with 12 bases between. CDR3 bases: TGTGCCAGCAGTTACCGGGGGTCTAAATATAATTCACCCCTCCACTTT. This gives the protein CASSYRGSKYNSPLHF.

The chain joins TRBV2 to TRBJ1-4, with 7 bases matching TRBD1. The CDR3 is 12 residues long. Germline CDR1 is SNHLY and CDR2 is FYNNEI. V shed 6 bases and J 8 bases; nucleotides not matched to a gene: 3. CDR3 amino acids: CASRGTVEKLFF. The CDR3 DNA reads TGTGCCAGCAGGGGGACAGTGGAAAAACTGTTTTTT.

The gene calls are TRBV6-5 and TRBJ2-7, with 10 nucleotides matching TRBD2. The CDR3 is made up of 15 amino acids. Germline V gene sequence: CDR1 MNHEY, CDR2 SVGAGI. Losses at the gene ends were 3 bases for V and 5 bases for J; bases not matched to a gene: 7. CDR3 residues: CASSYQREGLHEQYF. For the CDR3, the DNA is TGTGCCAGCAGTTATCAGCGGGAGGGCCTCCACGAGCAGTACTTC.

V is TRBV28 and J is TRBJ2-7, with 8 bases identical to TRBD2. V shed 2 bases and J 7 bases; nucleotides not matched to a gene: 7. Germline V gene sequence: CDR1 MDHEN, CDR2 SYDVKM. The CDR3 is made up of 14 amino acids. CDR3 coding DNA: TGTGCCAGCAGTTTACACGGGAGGGCCGGGGAGCAGTACTTC. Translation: CASSLHGRAGEQYF.

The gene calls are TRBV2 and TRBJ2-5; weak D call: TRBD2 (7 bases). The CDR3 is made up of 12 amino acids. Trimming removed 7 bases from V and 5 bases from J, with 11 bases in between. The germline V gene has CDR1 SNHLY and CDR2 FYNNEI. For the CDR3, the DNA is TGTGCCAGCACCAAGGGGGGGGAGACCCAGTACTTC. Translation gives CASTKGGETQYF.

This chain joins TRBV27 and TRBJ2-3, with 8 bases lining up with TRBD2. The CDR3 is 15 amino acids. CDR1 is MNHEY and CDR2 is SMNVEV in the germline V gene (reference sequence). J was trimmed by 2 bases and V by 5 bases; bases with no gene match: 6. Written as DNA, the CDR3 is TGTGCCAGCAGTCCGAAGCGGGGGACCACAGATACGCAGTATTTT. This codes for CASSPKRGTTDTQYF.

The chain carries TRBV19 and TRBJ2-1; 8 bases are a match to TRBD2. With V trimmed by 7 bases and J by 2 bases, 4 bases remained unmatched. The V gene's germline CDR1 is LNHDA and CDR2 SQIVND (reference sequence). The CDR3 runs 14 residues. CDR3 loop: CASKVSGAYNEQFF. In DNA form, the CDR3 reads TGTGCCAGTAAGGTTAGCGGGGCCTACAATGAGCAGTTCTTC.

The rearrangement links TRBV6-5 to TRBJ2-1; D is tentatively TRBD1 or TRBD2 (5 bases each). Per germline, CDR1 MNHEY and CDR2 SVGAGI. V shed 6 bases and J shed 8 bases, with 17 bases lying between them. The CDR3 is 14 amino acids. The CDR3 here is CASSLDGVRDEQFF. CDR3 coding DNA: TGTGCCAGCAGCTTAGACGGGGTCAGGGATGAGCAGTTCTTC.